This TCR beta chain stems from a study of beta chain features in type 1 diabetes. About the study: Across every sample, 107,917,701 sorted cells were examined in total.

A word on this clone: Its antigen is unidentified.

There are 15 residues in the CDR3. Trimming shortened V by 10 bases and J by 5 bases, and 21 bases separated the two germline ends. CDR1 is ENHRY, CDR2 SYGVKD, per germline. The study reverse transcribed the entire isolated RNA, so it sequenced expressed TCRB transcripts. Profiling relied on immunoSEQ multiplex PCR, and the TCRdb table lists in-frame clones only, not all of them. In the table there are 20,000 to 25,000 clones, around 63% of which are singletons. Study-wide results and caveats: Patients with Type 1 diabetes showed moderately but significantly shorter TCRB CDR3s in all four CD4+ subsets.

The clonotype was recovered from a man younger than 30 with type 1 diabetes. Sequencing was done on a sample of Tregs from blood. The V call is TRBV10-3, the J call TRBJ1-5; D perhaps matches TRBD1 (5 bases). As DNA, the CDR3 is TGTGCCACTGACTCCGGTCCCGGGGGGGATCAGCCCCAGCATTTT. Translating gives CATDSGPGGDQPQHF.